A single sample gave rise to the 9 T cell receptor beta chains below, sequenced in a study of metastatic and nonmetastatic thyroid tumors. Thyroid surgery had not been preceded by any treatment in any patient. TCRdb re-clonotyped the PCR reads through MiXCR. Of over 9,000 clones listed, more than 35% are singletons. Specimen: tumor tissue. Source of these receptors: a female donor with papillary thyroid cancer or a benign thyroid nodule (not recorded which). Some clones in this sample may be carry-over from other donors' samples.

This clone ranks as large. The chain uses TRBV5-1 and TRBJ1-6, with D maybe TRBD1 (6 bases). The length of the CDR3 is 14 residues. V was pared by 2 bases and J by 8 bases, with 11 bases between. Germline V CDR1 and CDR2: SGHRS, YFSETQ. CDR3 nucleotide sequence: TGCGCCAGCAGCTTCAGGGGAATAGATTCACCCCTCCACTTT. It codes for CASSFRGIDSPLHF. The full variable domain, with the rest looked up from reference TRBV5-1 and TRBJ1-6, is KAGVTQTPRYLIKTRGQQVTLSCSPISGHRSVSWYQQTPGQGLQFLFEYFSETQRNKGNFPGRFSGRQFSNSRSEMNVSTLELGDSALYLCASSFRGIDSPLHFGNGTRLTVT.

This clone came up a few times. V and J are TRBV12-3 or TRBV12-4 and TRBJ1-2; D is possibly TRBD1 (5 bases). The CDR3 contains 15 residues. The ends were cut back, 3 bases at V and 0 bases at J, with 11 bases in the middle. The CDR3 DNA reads TGTGCCAGCAGTTTGTGGGGGGGACCTAACTATGGCTACACCTTC. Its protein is CASSLWGGPNYGYTF.

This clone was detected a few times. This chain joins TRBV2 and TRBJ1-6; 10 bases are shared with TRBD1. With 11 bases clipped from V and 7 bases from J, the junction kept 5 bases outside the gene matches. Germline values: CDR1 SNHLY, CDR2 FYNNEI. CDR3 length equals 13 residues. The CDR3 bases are TGTGCCGGGACAGGGGTCCGGAATTCACCCCTCCACTTT. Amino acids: CAGTGVRNSPLHF.

For the CDR3, the DNA is TGTGCCAGCAGTGAAAGCCGGGGACTAGCGGGAGTGGGTGAGCAGTTCTTC. Translated: CASSESRGLAGVGEQFF. This sequence joins TRBV6-1 and TRBJ2-1; 14 positions match TRBD2. Germline V lookup: CDR1 MNHNS, CDR2 SASEGT. This CDR3 is built from 17 residues. V trimming: 2 bases; J trimming: 9 bases; junction bases outside the gene matches: 9.

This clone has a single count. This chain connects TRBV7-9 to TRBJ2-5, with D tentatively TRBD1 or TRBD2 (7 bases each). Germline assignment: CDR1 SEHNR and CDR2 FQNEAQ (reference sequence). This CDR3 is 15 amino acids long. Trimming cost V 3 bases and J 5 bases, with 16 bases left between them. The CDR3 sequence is CASSFQGEGHETQYF. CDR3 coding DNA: TGTGCCAGCAGCTTCCAGGGGGAGGGCCACGAGACCCAGTACTTC. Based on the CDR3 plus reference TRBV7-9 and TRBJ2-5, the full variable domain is DTGVSQNPRHKITKRGQNVTFRCDPISEHNRLYWYRQTLGQGPEFLTYFQNEAQLEKSRLLSDRFSAERPKGSFSTLEIQRTEQGDSAMYLCASSFQGEGHETQYFGPGTRLLVL.

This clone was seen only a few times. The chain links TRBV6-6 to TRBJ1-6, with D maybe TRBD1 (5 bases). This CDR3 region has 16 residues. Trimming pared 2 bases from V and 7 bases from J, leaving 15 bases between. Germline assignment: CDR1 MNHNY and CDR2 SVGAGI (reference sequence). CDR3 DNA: TGTGCCAGCAGTTACCAATCCGGGACGGCCAATTCACCCCTCCACTTT. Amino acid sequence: CASSYQSGTANSPLHF.

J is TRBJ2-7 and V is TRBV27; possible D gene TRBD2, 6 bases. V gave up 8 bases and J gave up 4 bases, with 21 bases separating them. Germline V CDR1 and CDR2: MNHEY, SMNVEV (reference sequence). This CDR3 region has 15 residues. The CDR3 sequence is CASPSAGSGPYEQYF. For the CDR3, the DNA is TGTGCCAGCCCCTCCGCGGGGAGTGGCCCTTACGAGCAGTACTTC.

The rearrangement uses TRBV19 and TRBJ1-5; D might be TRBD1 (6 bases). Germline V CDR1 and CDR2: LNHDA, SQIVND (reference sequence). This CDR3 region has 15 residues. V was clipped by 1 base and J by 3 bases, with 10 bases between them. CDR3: CASSIAGGINQPQHF. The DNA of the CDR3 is TGTGCCAGTAGTATAGCCGGGGGCATCAATCAGCCCCAGCATTTT.

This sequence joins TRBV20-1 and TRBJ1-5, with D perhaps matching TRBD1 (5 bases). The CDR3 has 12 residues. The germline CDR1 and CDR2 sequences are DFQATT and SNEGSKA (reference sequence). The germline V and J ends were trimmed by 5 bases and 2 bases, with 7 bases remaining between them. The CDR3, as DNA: TGCAGTGCTGCGGGGGGCAATCAGCCCCAGCATTTT. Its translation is CSAAGGNQPQHF.